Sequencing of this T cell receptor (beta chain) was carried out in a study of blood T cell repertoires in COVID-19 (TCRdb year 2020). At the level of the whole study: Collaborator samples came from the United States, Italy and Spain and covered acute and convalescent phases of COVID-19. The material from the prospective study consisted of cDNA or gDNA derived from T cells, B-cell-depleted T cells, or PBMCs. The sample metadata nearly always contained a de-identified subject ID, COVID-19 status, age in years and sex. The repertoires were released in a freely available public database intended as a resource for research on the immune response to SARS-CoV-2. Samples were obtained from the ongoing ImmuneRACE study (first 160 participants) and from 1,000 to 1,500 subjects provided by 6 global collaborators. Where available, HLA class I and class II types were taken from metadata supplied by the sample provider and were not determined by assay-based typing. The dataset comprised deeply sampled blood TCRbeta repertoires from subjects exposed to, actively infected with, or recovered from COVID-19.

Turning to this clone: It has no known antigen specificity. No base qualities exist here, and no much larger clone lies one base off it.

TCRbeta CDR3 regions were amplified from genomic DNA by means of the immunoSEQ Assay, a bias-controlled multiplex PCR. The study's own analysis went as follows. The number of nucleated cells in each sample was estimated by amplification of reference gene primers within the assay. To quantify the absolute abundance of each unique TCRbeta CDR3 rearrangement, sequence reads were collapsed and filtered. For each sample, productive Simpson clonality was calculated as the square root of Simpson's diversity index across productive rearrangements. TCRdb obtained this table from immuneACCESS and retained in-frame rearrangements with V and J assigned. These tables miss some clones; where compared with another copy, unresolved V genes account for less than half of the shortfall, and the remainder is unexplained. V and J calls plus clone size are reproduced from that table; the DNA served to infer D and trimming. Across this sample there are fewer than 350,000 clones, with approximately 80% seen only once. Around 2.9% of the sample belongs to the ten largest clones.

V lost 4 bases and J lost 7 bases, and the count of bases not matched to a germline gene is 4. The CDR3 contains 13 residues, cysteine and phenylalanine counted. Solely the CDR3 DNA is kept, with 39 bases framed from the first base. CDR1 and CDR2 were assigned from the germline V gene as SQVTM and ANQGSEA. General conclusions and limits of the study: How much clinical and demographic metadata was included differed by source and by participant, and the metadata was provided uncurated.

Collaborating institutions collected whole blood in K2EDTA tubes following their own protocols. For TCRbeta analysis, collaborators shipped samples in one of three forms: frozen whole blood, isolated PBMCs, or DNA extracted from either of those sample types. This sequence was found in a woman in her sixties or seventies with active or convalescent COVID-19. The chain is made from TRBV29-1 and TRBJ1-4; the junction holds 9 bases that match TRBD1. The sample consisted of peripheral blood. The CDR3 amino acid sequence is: CSVGGQGTEKLFF. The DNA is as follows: TGCAGCGTTGGGGGACAGGGAACTGAAAAACTGTTTTTT.